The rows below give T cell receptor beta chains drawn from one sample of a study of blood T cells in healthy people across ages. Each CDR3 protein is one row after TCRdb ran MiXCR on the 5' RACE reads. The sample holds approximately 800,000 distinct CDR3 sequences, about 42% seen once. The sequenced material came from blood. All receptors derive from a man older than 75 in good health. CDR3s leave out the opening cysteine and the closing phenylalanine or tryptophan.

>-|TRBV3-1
ASSQEWEVYEQY
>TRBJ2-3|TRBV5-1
ASSPRSPTDTQY
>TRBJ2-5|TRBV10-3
AIGASGSLNEQY
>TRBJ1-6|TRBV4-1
ASSQEGSRGYNSPLH
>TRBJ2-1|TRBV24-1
ATSRDPYNEQF
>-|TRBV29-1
SVESGSNEQY
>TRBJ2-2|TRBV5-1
ASSRGPLNTGELF
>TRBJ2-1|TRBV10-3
AIQPSFGSKQF
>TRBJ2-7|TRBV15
ATSIGGGSYEQY
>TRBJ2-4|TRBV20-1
SARGEPLFVDIQY
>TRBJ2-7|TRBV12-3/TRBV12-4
ASSVTGSFYEQY
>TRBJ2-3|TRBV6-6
AGSSRDVNTQY
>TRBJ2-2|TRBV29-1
SGRGTTNTGELF
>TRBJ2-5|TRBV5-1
ASSLAVDGVGETQY
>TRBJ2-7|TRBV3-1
ASSQGRRGAEQY
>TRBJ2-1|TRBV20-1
SAKTGLAGRFVSYNEQF
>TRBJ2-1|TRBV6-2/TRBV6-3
ASTALGGAVNNEQF
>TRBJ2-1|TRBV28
ASSTSGYNEQF
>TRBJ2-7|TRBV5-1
ASSPGTGLKQY
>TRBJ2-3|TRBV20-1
RAWDRSTDTQY
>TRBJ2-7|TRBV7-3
ASSRQGGGSYEQY
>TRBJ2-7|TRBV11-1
ASSSSGMTYEQY
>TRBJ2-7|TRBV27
ASSLRPGRGGPYEQY
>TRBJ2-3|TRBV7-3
ASSDRTGSEAQY
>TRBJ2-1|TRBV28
ASSGRALHYNEQF
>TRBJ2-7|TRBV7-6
ASSLVEAGGYEQY
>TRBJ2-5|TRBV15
ATSRDWQGQETQY
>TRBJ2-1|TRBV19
ASNEAGGKEREF
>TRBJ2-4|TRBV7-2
ASSRQQGANIQY
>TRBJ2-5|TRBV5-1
ASSLKPGTQETQY
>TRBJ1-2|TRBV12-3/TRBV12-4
ASSVGPDYGYT
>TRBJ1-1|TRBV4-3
ASSQVGTIPNTEAF
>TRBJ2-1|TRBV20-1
SAKPGLAGDSSYNEQF
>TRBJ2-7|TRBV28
TSRTPSGSSYEQY
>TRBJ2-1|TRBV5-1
ASSGSIPNEQF
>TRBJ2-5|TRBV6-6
ASSYATGTNQETQY
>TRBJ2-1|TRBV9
ASRKSESYNEQF
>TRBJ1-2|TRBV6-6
ASSGQGSGGYT
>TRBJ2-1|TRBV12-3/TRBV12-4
ASSVAEDGEQF
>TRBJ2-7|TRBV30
AWSTQPHEQY
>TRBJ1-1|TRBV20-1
SAIPGQLLNTEAF
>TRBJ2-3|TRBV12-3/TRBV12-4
ASSPGDVRGYTQY
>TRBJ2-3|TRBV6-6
ASRSEGMGDTQY
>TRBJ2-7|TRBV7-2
ASREGGLSNEQY
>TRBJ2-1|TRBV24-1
ATSDFLETNEQF
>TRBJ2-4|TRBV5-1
ASSLELRVSGNIQY
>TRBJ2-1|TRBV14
ASSQVGWYNEQF
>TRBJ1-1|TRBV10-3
AISEFGQGDTEAF
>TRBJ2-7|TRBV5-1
ASSLDGGPWLEQY
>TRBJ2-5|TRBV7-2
ASSATGLAGQETQY
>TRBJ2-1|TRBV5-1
ASSLEPVAYNEQF
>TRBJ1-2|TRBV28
ASSGGPQNYGYT
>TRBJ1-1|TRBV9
ASSVAVGDTEAF
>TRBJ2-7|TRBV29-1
SVGEGSEQY
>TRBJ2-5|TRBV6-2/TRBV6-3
ASSYTGGVRETQY
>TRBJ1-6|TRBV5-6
ASSPGAEDSPLH
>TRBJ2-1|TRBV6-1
AIVSGFRSDEQF
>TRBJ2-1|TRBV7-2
ASSLSTYNEQF